This T cell receptor beta chain was sequenced during a study of shared clonotypes between healthy human individuals. On the study more broadly: Used for every donor were three CD4 naive, three CD4 memory, two CD8 naive and one CD8 memory plate. Notes on the study in general: What limited the represented genetic and exposure-history diversity was the small number of donors.

Deep-level running was used for the assay. The method was immunoSEQ multiplex PCR; TCRdb's version includes in-frame clones alone and lacks a portion of them. The sample lists about 1.1 million clones; approximately 78% were seen once. Concerning this clone: Its antigen is still unknown.

The CDR3 sequence is 15 residues long. Germline V gene sequence: CDR1 MDHEN, CDR2 SYDVKM. V was trimmed by 3 bases and J by 3 bases, leaving 15 bases between them. Sequencing used memory CD4+ T cells from PBMCs. The subset here: CD45RA-negative fraction. The TCR sequence derives from a man between 18 and 35 years old in good health. Some clones in this sample may be carry-over from other donors' samples. This rearrangement joins TRBV28 to TRBJ2-7, with D possibly TRBD1 on 6 matching bases. CDR3 bases: TGTGCCAGCAGTTTTCTCCGGCCCAGGGGCTACGAGCAGTACTTC. Its translation: CASSFLRPRGYEQYF.